Listed here are 16 T cell receptor beta chains from one sample, sequenced in a study of T-cell memory formation after mild COVID-19. TCRdb fed the 5' RACE reads into MiXCR, producing one record per CDR3 protein. The sample lists roughly 550,000 distinct CDR3 sequences, about a fifth occurring once. Sequencing was performed on PBMCs or a T cell subset sorted from them (not recorded which). These receptors were collected from an adult woman who had mild COVID-19 (a few samples of this study predate the infection). Cell type and time point are not known.

The sample holds a few counts of this clonotype. CDR3 in DNA: TGTGCCAGCAGTACAGGGGTTATAGGGGGAGAGCAGTACTTC. It translates to CASSTGVIGGEQYF. The chain carries TRBV12-3 or TRBV12-4 and TRBJ2-7; TRBD1 agrees at 7 bases. Trimming cost V 5 bases and J 7 bases; bases outside gene matches: 11. The length of the CDR3 is 14 residues.

V and J are TRBV5-1 and TRBJ1-1; the match to TRBD1 covers 9 bases. The CDR3 sequence is 14 residues long. The V gene's germline CDR1 is SGHRS and CDR2 YFSETQ. V shed 4 bases, J shed 4 bases, and the junction held 5 bases outside the gene matches. The CDR3 region has the DNA TGCGCCAGCAGCCCGACAGGGGGGGGCACTGAAGCTTTCTTT. This translates into CASSPTGGGTEAFF.

The rearrangement links TRBV6-6 to TRBJ2-6; either TRBD1 or TRBD2 may fit D (6 bases each). The CDR3 is made up of 14 amino acids. Trimming took off 7 bases at V and 4 bases at J, with 11 bases between the two ends. Germline loops: CDR1 MNHNY, CDR2 SVGAGI (reference sequence). CDR3 in amino acids: CASNGGTGANVLTF. For the CDR3, the DNA is TGTGCCAGCAACGGGGGCACCGGGGCCAACGTCCTGACTTTC.

This clonotype was recorded at least ten times. This sequence joins TRBV7-9 and TRBJ2-3; D tentatively reads TRBD1 or TRBD2 (5 bases each). The V end lost 6 bases, the J end lost 4 bases, and 11 bases lay between the germline ends. Germline V gene lookup returns CDR1 SEHNR and CDR2 FQNEAQ (reference sequence). This CDR3 is 13 amino acids long. In DNA, the CDR3 is TGTGCCAGCAGTTTTGGGGGTGCAGATACGCAGTATTTT. The encoded protein is CASSFGGADTQYF.

V usage is TRBV18 and J usage is TRBJ1-5; D might be TRBD1 (6 bases). Germline-derived CDR1 and CDR2 are KGHSH and LQKENI. This CDR3 contains 14 residues. The V end lost 2 bases, the J end lost 5 bases, and 10 bases lay between the germline ends. CDR3 sequence (DNA): TGTGCCAGCTCACCAACAGGGTCGTATCAGCCCCAGCATTTT. Its translation: CASSPTGSYQPQHF.

This clonotype was counted between two and nine times. The chain couples TRBV7-9 to TRBJ2-5; the match to TRBD2 covers 8 bases. The germline V gene has CDR1 SEHNR and CDR2 FQNEAQ (reference sequence). The CDR3 runs 15 residues. J gave up 2 bases and V 4 bases, and 6 bases lay outside the gene matches. The DNA of the CDR3 is TGTGCCAGCAGCTCCCCGGGACTAGGACAAGAGACCCAGTACTTC. Translation gives CASSSPGLGQETQYF. Complete variable domain (other parts from reference TRBV7-9 and TRBJ2-5): DTGVSQNPRHKITKRGQNVTFRCDPISEHNRLYWYRQTLGQGPEFLTYFQNEAQLEKSRLLSDRFSAERPKGSFSTLEIQRTEQGDSAMYLCASSSPGLGQETQYFGPGTRLLVL.

This chain connects TRBV6-5 to TRBJ2-6; D gene ambiguous. V gave up 4 bases and J gave up 1 base, with 5 bases separating them. The CDR3 spans 14 residues. CDR1 is MNHEY, CDR2 SVGAGI, per germline. The CDR3 DNA sequence: TGTGCCAGCAGTTTAACGTCTGGGGCCAACGTCCTGACTTTC. As protein: CASSLTSGANVLTF.

This clonotype was observed a few times. J is TRBJ2-6 and V is TRBV4-1; unclear D gene. The CDR3 is 17 amino acids. Germline CDR1 and CDR2: MGHRA and YSYEKL. The V and J ends lost 2 bases and 1 base respectively, with 12 bases between them. CDR3 loop: CASSQSLGDSGANVLTF. CDR3 coding DNA: TGCGCCAGCAGCCAAAGTCTAGGAGATTCTGGGGCCAACGTCCTGACTTTC.

This chain connects TRBV6-1 to TRBJ2-5; 7 bases are shared with TRBD2. After removal of 5 bases from V and 3 bases from J, the junction contained 6 bases not matched to a gene. Germline V gives CDR1 MNHNS, CDR2 SASEGT. This CDR3 region has 14 residues. DNA for the CDR3: TGTGCCAGCAGTACATACGCGGGGGAAGAGACCCAGTACTTC. It translates to CASSTYAGEETQYF.

This clonotype was observed at least ten times. The V gene is TRBV7-2, the J gene TRBJ2-7; D possibly corresponds to TRBD2 (6 bases). This CDR3 is built from 16 residues. The germline V gene encodes CDR1 SGHTA and CDR2 FQGNSA. Trimming removed 5 bases from V and 4 bases from J, with 21 bases in between. The CDR3: CASSPRFGGSSYEQYF. CDR3 bases: TGTGCCAGCAGCCCGCGGTTTGGGGGGAGTAGTTACGAGCAGTACTTC.

The sample holds a few counts of this clonotype. CDR3 in amino acids: CASTTERSYNEQFF. The CDR3 DNA is TGTGCCAGCACCACAGAACGCTCCTACAATGAGCAGTTCTTC. The chain recombines TRBV12-3 or TRBV12-4 with TRBJ2-1, with no clear D. The CDR3 extends over 14 amino acids. Trimming removed 7 bases at V and 0 bases at J, with 10 bases between.

The rearrangement joins TRBV7-9 to TRBJ2-1; D is undetermined. Trimming stripped 2 bases from V and 7 bases from J, with 6 bases between. The CDR3 runs to 12 residues. Germline V gene sequence: CDR1 SEHNR, CDR2 FQNEAQ (reference sequence). CDR3 residues: CASSLSSNEQFF. CDR3 nucleotides: TGTGCCAGCAGCTTATCCAGTAATGAGCAGTTCTTC.

The rearrangement uses TRBV3-1 and TRBJ1-5, with a tentative D call TRBD1 (5 bases). This CDR3 has 17 residues. The germline gives CDR1 LGHDT, CDR2 YNNKEL (reference sequence). Trimming took 0 bases from V and 2 from J, leaving 14 bases between them. This chain's CDR3 is CASSQEWEGDGNQPQHF. The CDR3 DNA reads TGTGCCAGCAGCCAAGAATGGGAAGGGGATGGCAATCAGCCCCAGCATTTT.

Remarks on this clonotype: This could be a read error, since a much larger clone is one nucleotide away. The chain couples TRBV9 to TRBJ2-1; no clear D. This CDR3 spans 13 amino acids. Germline V gene sequence: CDR1 SGDLS, CDR2 YYNGEE. V lost 0 bases to trimming and J lost 6 bases, with 7 bases between them. The CDR3 is CASSVDDANEQFF. The CDR3 region has the DNA TGTGCCAGCAGCGTAGACGATGCCAATGAGCAGTTCTTC.

This clonotype was detected only a few times. The J gene is TRBJ2-3, the V gene TRBV4-3, with D perhaps given as TRBD1 or TRBD2 (5 bases each). The CDR3 is 18 residues long. The V and J ends lost 2 bases and 0 bases respectively, with 18 bases between them. CDR1 is LGHNA and CDR2 is YSLEER in the germline V gene. CDR3 in DNA: TGCGCCAGCAGCCAAAGACTCCAGGGACGATCTAGCACAGATACGCAGTATTTT. It codes for CASSQRLQGRSSTDTQYF.

The V call is TRBV27, the J call TRBJ2-7, with TRBD2 identical over 13 bases. V lost 8 bases, J lost 7 bases, and 11 bases stayed unmatched. Germline CDR1 is MNHEY and CDR2 is SMNVEV (reference sequence). CDR3 length: 15 amino acids. Here the CDR3 reads CASLPGTSGTGEQYF. CDR3 DNA: TGTGCCAGCCTACCCGGGACTAGCGGGACCGGGGAGCAGTACTTC.